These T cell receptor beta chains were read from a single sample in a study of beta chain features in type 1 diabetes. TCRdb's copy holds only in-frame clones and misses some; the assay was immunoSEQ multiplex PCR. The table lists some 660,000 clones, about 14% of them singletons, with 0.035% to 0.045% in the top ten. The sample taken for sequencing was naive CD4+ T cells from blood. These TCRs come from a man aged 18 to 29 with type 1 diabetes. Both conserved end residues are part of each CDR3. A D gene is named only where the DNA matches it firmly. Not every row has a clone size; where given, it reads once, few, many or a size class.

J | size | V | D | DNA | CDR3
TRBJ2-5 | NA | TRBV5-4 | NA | TGTGCCAGCAGCTTACCGGGACCCCAAGAGACCCAGTACTTC | CASSLPGPQETQYF
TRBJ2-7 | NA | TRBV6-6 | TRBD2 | TGTGCCAGCAGTTTCCTAGCGGGAGTGTACGAGCAGTACTTC | CASSFLAGVYEQYF
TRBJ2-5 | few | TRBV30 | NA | TGTGCCTGGAACGCGGGACAAGAGACCCAGTACTTC | CAWNAGQETQYF
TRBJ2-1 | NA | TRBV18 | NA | TGTGCCAGCTCACCAACGACGGGCCAAGGGAATGAGCAGTTCTTC | CASSPTTGQGNEQFF
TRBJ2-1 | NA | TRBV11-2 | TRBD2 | TGTGCCAGCAGCCGACTAGGTGCGAGACTAGCTCCCAATGAGCAGTTCTTC | CASSRLGARLAPNEQFF
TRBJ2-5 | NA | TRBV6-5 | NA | TGTGCCAGCAGTTACTCGACGGGGGTAGAGACCCAGTACTTC | CASSYSTGVETQYF
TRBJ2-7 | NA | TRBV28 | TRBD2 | TGTGCCAGCGGGCTAGCGGGAGCCTTGCTGGAGTACTTC | CASGLAGALLEYF
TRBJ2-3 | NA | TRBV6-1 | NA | TGTGCCAGCAGTGACGGGTACACAGATACGCAGTATTTT | CASSDGYTDTQYF
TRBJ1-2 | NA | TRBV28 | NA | TGTGCCAGCAGCCCTATGAGCAGGAGATTCTATGGCTACACCTTC | CASSPMSRRFYGYTF
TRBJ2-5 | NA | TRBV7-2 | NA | TGTGCCAGCAGCTTCGGAGAGACCCAGTACTTC | CASSFGETQYF
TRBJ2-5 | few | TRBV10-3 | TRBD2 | TGTGCCATCAGCCTAGCGGGAGGGCAAGAGACCCAGTACTTC | CAISLAGGQETQYF
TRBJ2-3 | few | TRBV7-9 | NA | TGTGCCAGCAGCTCGTCGACAGATACGCAGTATTTT | CASSSSTDTQYF
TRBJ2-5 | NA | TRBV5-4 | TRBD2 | TGTGCCAGCAGCCGAGGACTAGCGGAGACCCAGTACTTC | CASSRGLAETQYF
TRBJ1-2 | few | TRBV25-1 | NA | TGTGCCAGCATGGGGGCCTATGGCTACACCTTC | CASMGAYGYTF
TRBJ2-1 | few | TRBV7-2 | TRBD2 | TGTGCCAGCAGCTTTCAATCGACTTACGGGGAGGGGTTCTTC | CASSFQSTYGEGFF
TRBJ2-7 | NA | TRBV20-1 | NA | TGCAGTGCTAGAGACGCCGGACCGCGGTACTTC | CSARDAGPRYF
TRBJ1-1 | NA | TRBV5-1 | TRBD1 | TGCGCCAGCAGCCCCACAGGGGTGAACACTGAAGCTTTCTTT | CASSPTGVNTEAFF
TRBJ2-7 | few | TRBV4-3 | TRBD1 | TGCGCCAGCAGCCAAGATGGGGGACAGGGGGACTACGAGCAGTACTTC | CASSQDGGQGDYEQYF
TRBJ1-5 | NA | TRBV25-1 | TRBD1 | TGTGCCAGCAGTGAATGGGGCGGGCAGGGGGCCCTTCGGCCCCAGCATTTT | CASSEWGGQGALRPQHF
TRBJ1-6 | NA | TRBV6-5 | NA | TGTGCCAGCAGTCAGAGGAGTTCACCCCTCCACTTT | CASSQRSSPLHF
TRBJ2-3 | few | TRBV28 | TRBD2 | TGTGCCAGCATCGGCGGGGGTAGCACAGATACGCAGTATTTT | CASIGGGSTDTQYF
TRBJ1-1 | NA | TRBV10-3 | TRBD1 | TGTGCCATCAGTGTTCAGGGGGGAACTGAAGCTTTCTTT | CAISVQGGTEAFF
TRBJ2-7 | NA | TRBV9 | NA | TGTGCCAGCAGCGCCTCCGGGACGCGCCCCGAGCAGTACTTC | CASSASGTRPEQYF
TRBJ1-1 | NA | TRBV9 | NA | TGTGCCAGCAGCAGTTCGGGACGTTGGGCTTTCTTT | CASSSSGRWAFF
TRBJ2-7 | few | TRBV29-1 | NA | TGCAGCGTTGCCAGGACTCTTAGCTCCTACGAGCAGTACTTC | CSVARTLSSYEQYF
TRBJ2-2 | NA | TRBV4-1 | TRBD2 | TGCGCCAGCAGACCCAGCGGGGAGCCCGGGGAGCTGTTTTTT | CASRPSGEPGELFF
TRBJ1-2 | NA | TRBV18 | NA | TGTGCCAGCTCGCATGACGACTGGGCGGATGGCTACACCTTC | CASSHDDWADGYTF
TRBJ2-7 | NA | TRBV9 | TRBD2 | TGTGCCAGCAGCGTAGGGCTAGCGGGGGACGAGCAGTACTTC | CASSVGLAGDEQYF
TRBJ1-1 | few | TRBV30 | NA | TGTGCCTGGAGTGTTTTTAACACTGAAGCTTTCTTT | CAWSVFNTEAFF
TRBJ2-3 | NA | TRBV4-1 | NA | TGCGCCAGCAGCCGAGAACCAAAGGACACGAGTACGCAGTATTTT | CASSREPKDTSTQYF
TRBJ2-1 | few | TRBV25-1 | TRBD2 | TGTGCCAGCAGTGAGGGACTAGCGACTTACAATGAGCAGTTCTTC | CASSEGLATYNEQFF
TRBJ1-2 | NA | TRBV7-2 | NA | TGTGCCAGCAGCTTAAATGCGGTTGGCTACACCTTC | CASSLNAVGYTF
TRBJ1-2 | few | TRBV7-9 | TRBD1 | TGTGCCAGCACCCCAGGGGGAGACTATGGCTACACCTTC | CASTPGGDYGYTF
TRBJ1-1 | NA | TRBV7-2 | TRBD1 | TGTGCCAGCATCGGACAGGGGTACACTGAAGCTTTCTTT | CASIGQGYTEAFF
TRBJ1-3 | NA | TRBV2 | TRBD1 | TGTGCCAGCGCCTTGGCAGGGGGACCTGGAAACACCATATATTTT | CASALAGGPGNTIYF
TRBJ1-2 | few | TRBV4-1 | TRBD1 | TGCGCCAGCAGCCAAGTTGGGCAGGGGGCCTATGGCTACACCTTC | CASSQVGQGAYGYTF
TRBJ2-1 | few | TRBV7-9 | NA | TGTGCCAGCAGCGATGGACAGTCCAATGAGCAGTTCTTC | CASSDGQSNEQFF
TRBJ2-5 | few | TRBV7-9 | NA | TGTGCCAGCAGCCTTCGGCTCTCCCACCAAGAGACCCAGTACTTC | CASSLRLSHQETQYF
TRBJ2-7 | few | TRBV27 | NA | TGTGCCAGCAGGCCCTCAGACGGCTACGAGCAGTACTTC | CASRPSDGYEQYF
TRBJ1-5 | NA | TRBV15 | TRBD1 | TGTGCCACCAGCAGACTAACAGGGGGCAATCAGCCCCAGCATTTT | CATSRLTGGNQPQHF
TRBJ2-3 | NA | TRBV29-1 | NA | TGCAGCGGCTTTTACAGCACAGATACGCAGTATTTT | CSGFYSTDTQYF
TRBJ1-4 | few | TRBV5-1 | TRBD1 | TGCGCCAGCAGTGCCGGGACAGCTGCAACTAATGAAAAACTGTTTTTT | CASSAGTAATNEKLFF
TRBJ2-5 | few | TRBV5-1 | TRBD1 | TGCGCCAGCAGCTTGCAGGGGGACCAAGAGACCCAGTACTTC | CASSLQGDQETQYF
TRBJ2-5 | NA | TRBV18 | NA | TGTGCCAGCTCAAGACGACAGATCCAAGAGACCCAGTACTTC | CASSRRQIQETQYF
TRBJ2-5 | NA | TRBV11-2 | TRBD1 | TGTGCCAGCAGCTTAGGCGGACAGGGCAGGGAGACCCAGTACTTC | CASSLGGQGRETQYF
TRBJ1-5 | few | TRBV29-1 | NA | TGCAGCGCCCGTTATAGCAATCAGCCCCAGCATTTT | CSARYSNQPQHF
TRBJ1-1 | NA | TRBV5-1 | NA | TGCGCCAGCAGCTCCCCAGACAGGAACACTGAAGCTTTCTTT | CASSSPDRNTEAFF
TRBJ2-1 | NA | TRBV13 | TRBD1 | TGTGCCAGCAGTCTAAATAGGGGGCACTACAATGAGCAGTTCTTC | CASSLNRGHYNEQFF
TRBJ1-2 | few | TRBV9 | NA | TGTGCCAGCAGCGTGTCCAGAGCCTTTCCGGGGGCGGCGGACTATGGCTACACCTTC | CASSVSRAFPGAADYGYTF
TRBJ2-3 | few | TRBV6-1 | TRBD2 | TGTGCCAGCAGTGAAGCGGTGGGACTAGCGGGAGCCCGGCGCTATTTT | CASSEAVGLAGARRYF